Listed here are 22 T cell receptor beta chains from one sample, sequenced in a study of T cells in Graves' hyperthyroidism and ophthalmopathy. Amplification of TCR beta CDR3 regions used RNA as the template. TCR CDR3 underwent first-round RT-PCR with the HTBI primer set. TCRdb reprocessed the multiplex PCR reads with MiXCR, giving one entry per CDR3 protein. Of under 400,000 distinct CDR3 sequences in the sample, around 13% were seen once. Sequencing was done on a sample of blood. The receptors originated from a woman aged 55 to 70 with Graves' hyperthyroidism.

V usage is TRBV13 and J usage is TRBJ2-7; 9 bases map to TRBD2. V lost 4 bases to trimming and J lost 5 bases; unmatched junction nucleotides: 3. CDR1 and CDR2 (germline): PRHDT, FYEKMQ (reference sequence). The CDR3 spans 13 residues. The CDR3, as DNA: TGTGCCAGCAGCTCGACTAGCGGAAACGAGCAGTACTTC. Protein: CASSSTSGNEQYF.

This clonotype was seen only a few times. V and J are TRBV10-3 and TRBJ1-3; unclear D gene. Germline V gene data show CDR1 as ENHRY and CDR2 as SYGVKD. With 4 bases removed from V and 0 bases from J, the gap between germline ends came to 10 bases. The CDR3 consists of 15 residues. The DNA for the CDR3 is TGTGCCATCAGTGGAGGCGGCAGCTCTGGAAACACCATATATTTT. It is translated as CAISGGGSSGNTIYF.

This clonotype was found many times. The genes are TRBV6-5 and TRBJ1-1; unclear D gene. The CDR3 is 13 residues long. The V end was cut by 2 bases, the J end by 4 bases, with 8 bases between. From germline, CDR1 is MNHEY and CDR2 SVGAGI. The CDR3 loop reads CASSYRVRTEAFF. The CDR3 DNA follows: TGTGCCAGCAGTTACAGGGTGCGCACTGAAGCTTTCTTT.

This clonotype was observed many times. The chain uses TRBV12-3 or TRBV12-4 and TRBJ2-7; D remains ambiguous. Trimming shortened V by 4 bases and J by 6 bases, and 16 bases separated the two germline ends. The CDR3 extends over 14 amino acids. The CDR3: CASSSSAAQLEQYF. The CDR3 nucleotides are TGTGCCAGCAGTTCCTCGGCGGCTCAGCTCGAGCAGTACTTC.

This clonotype has at least ten counts. The rearrangement links TRBV11-2 to TRBJ2-7, with D tentatively TRBD1 (6 bases). CDR3 size: 15 residues. Per the germline V gene, CDR1 is SGHAT and CDR2 is FQNNGV. V lost 5 bases to trimming and J lost 6 bases, with 20 bases between them. CDR3 protein: CASSGYRVRAVEQYF. The CDR3 DNA reads as TGTGCCAGCAGCGGGTACAGGGTCCGCGCGGTCGAGCAGTACTTC.

This clonotype has only a few counts. The rearrangement joins TRBV11-2 to TRBJ1-4; 11 bases agree with TRBD1. The CDR3 totals 13 residues. J lost 10 bases, V lost 4 bases, and 2 bases had no gene match. Germline values: CDR1 SGHAT, CDR2 FQNNGV. The CDR3 DNA follows: TGTGCCAGCAGCTCGGGACAGGGGGGAAAACTGTTTTTT. Its translation: CASSSGQGGKLFF.

The rearrangement uses TRBV20-1 and TRBJ2-3; D may correspond to TRBD1 or TRBD2 (5 bases each). CDR1 and CDR2 (germline): DFQATT, SNEGSKA (reference sequence). CDR3 length: 12 residues. The V end lost 5 bases, the J end lost 0 bases, and 6 bases lay between the germline ends. The CDR3 is CSAWDSTDTQYF. The CDR3 DNA reads TGCAGTGCTTGGGACAGCACAGATACGCAGTATTTT.

The chain combines TRBV27 with TRBJ2-1; TRBD2 matches 7 bases. Unmatched junction bases numbered 12, after V lost 6 bases and J lost 7 bases. Germline V CDR1 and CDR2: MNHEY, SMNVEV (reference sequence). The CDR3 runs 15 residues. Here the CDR3 DNA reads TGTGCCAGCAGCCCCCTCTTATCGGGAGGAAATGAGCAGTTCTTC. Its translation: CASSPLLSGGNEQFF.

This clonotype came up a few times. The chain has TRBV12-5 and TRBJ2-2; a weak D match, TRBD2 (6 bases). The CDR3 has 14 residues. V was cut by 0 bases and J by 6 bases, with 8 bases left in between. The germline V gene encodes CDR1 LGHNT and CDR2 FRNRAP. Here the CDR3 reads CASGLVWDSGELFF. As DNA, the CDR3 is TGTGCTAGTGGTTTGGTATGGGACTCCGGGGAGCTGTTTTTT.

About this clonotype: A much larger clone lies one base from this, so it may be a read error. V gene TRBV12-5 combines with J gene TRBJ2-7, with 7 bases lining up with TRBD1. The CDR3 consists of 14 residues. Germline CDR1 reads LGHNT; CDR2 reads FRNRAP. The CDR3 reads CASGLRDSLYEQHF. In DNA form, the CDR3 reads TGTGCTAGTGGTTTAAGGGACAGCCTCTACGAGCAGCACTTC.

The gene calls are TRBV18 and TRBJ2-7; D uncertain. Germline-derived CDR1 and CDR2 are KGHSH and LQKENI. The CDR3 loop spans 14 amino acids. V lost 1 base, J lost 6 bases, and 13 bases lay in between. The CDR3 DNA reads as TGTGCCAGCTCACCACGTGCGGAATTCAGCGAGCAGTACTTC. Its protein product is CASSPRAEFSEQYF.

This clonotype occurred many times. V and J are TRBV18 and TRBJ2-1; either TRBD1 or TRBD2 may fit D (5 bases each). CDR3 size: 16 residues. The V end was cut by 3 bases, the J end by 0 bases, with 12 bases between. Per germline, CDR1 KGHSH and CDR2 LQKENI. This CDR3 reads CASSPGWGSSYNEQFF. In nucleotides, the CDR3 is TGTGCCAGCTCACCTGGGTGGGGGAGCTCCTACAATGAGCAGTTCTTC.

This clonotype was detected only a few times. This rearrangement joins TRBV5-6 to TRBJ2-4; no clear D. V lost 2 bases, J lost 11 bases, and 14 bases lay in between. The CDR3 contains 13 residues. Looked up from germline, CDR1 is SGHDT and CDR2 is YYEEEE. The CDR3 nucleotides read TGTGCCAGCAGCTTAGGGATCGGCCCACTTCAGTACTTC. It specifies CASSLGIGPLQYF.

The chain uses TRBV18 and TRBJ1-2; the D gene is possibly TRBD1 (5 bases). Germline CDR1 and CDR2: KGHSH and LQKENI. The CDR3 extends over 14 amino acids. Trimming shortened V by 6 bases and J by 3 bases, and 14 bases separated the two germline ends. The CDR3 DNA sequence: TGTGCCAGCTCGAACAAGGGGCAGGACTATGGCTACACCTTC. Translated: CASSNKGQDYGYTF.

This chain connects TRBV2 to TRBJ2-7, with D unresolved. Germline V gives CDR1 SNHLY, CDR2 FYNNEI. There are 16 residues in the CDR3. The ends were cut back, 2 bases at V and 0 bases at J, with 14 bases in the middle. The DNA of the CDR3 is TGTGCCAGCAGTGAAATGCGGCCAACCAGCTCCTACGAGCAGTACTTC. Protein: CASSEMRPTSSYEQYF.

This clonotype was counted ten times or more. The chain employs TRBV12-3 or TRBV12-4 and TRBJ2-1; D unresolved. CDR3 size: 14 residues. The germline V and J ends were trimmed by 4 bases and 7 bases, with 14 bases remaining between them. The CDR3 sequence is CASSSVRMWNEQFF. CDR3 sequence (DNA): TGTGCCAGCAGTTCCGTCAGGATGTGGAATGAGCAGTTCTTC.

V and J are TRBV10-2 and TRBJ2-1, with 12 bases aligning to TRBD2. This CDR3 comprises 14 residues. CDR1 WSHSY and CDR2 SAAADI come from the germline V gene. J gave up 10 bases and V 6 bases, and 7 bases lay outside the gene matches. In DNA form, the CDR3 reads TGCGCCAGCAGACGACTAGCGGGAGACTACGAGCAGTTCTTC. Translation: CASRRLAGDYEQFF.

This clonotype was found many times. The chain has TRBV12-3 or TRBV12-4 and TRBJ1-1, with D tentatively TRBD1 (5 bases). CDR3 length: 15 amino acids. Trimming cost V 1 base and J 4 bases, with 13 bases left between them. The CDR3, as DNA: TGTGCCAGCAGTTTAGAACCGGGGGGAAGCACTGAAGCTTTCTTT. Translation: CASSLEPGGSTEAFF.

This clonotype was recorded once. This clone may be a read error of a much larger clone one base away. The chain employs TRBV20-1 and TRBJ2-7; the D is unclear. CDR1 is DFQATT and CDR2 is SNEGSKA in the germline V gene (reference sequence). This CDR3 comprises 13 residues. Trimming took off 1 base at V and 6 bases at J, with 13 bases between the two ends. CDR3 sequence: CSARAQFTPEQYF. The CDR3 nucleotides are TGCAGTGCTAGAGCCCAATTTACCCCCGAGCAGTACTTC.

This clonotype was observed at least ten times. This chain joins TRBV3-1 and TRBJ2-3, with 12 bases fitting TRBD2. V lost 0 bases and J lost 3; bases outside the gene matches: 10. This CDR3 region has 19 residues. CDR1 and CDR2 (germline): LGHDT, YNNKEL (reference sequence). This chain's CDR3 is CASSQDRLAGASRTDTQYF. DNA for the CDR3: TGTGCCAGCAGCCAAGATCGACTAGCGGGAGCCAGTCGAACAGATACGCAGTATTTT.

This clonotype was detected ten times or more. The junction departs from germline at one end; a sequencing error may be responsible. The J gene is TRBJ1-1, the V gene TRBV5-1, with 10 bases aligning to TRBD1. This CDR3 is built from 15 residues. Looked up from germline, CDR1 is SGHRS and CDR2 is YFSETQ. The CDR3 reads CASTPPGQGNTEAFF. In nucleotides, the CDR3 is TGCGCCAGCACCCCGCCGGGACAGGGGAACACTGAAGCCTTCTTT.

The chain joins TRBV6-5 to TRBJ2-3; a possible D gene is TRBD1 (5 bases). There are 15 residues in the CDR3. V was shortened by 2 bases and J by 6 bases, with 15 bases between the two germline ends. CDR1 and CDR2 (germline): MNHEY, SVGAGI. In nucleotides, the CDR3 is TGTGCCAGCAGTTACGGTGGGGCCCAGGCCGATACGCAGTATTTT. Amino acids: CASSYGGAQADTQYF.